The 16 T cell receptor beta chains given below trace back to one sample, sequenced in a study of T cell changes during pregnancy in multiple sclerosis. Repertoires were generated with immunoSEQ multiplex PCR, while TCRdb's copy carries only in-frame clones and drops some. The profile shows fewer than 75,000 clones, approximately 92% of them singletons. Here the sequenced sample was peripheral blood, taken in the first trimester of pregnancy. The receptors were gathered from a female donor with multiple sclerosis, enrolled in a pregnancy study.

The chain has TRBV5-1 and TRBJ1-3, with a weak D call TRBD1 (5 bases). V was cut by 5 bases and J by 1 base, with 19 bases left in between. Looked up from germline, CDR1 is SGHRS and CDR2 is YFSETQ. The CDR3 is made up of 17 amino acids. The CDR3 DNA sequence: TGCGCCAGCAGGGGGCCGTACGGTAGTAGGTCTGGAAACACCATATATTTT. Translation: CASRGPYGSRSGNTIYF.

The chain is built from TRBV19 and TRBJ2-7, with TRBD2 identical over 7 bases. CDR1 LNHDA and CDR2 SQIVND come from the germline V gene (reference sequence). V dropped 4 bases and J dropped 2; count of bases not matched to a gene: 11. The CDR3 consists of 16 residues. The CDR3 loop reads CASSTVYAGEAYEQYF. The CDR3 DNA sequence: TGTGCCAGTAGTACCGTCTACGCGGGAGAGGCCTACGAGCAGTACTTC.

This clone occurred once. J is TRBJ2-5 and V is TRBV7-9, with D uncertain. The V gene lost 5 bases and the J gene lost 2 bases, with 3 bases spanning the gap. The germline V gene has CDR1 SEHNR and CDR2 FQNEAQ (reference sequence). The CDR3 loop spans 11 amino acids. CDR3 protein: CASSPQETQYF. The CDR3 nucleotides are TGTGCCAGCAGCCCGCAAGAGACCCAGTACTTC.

This clone was detected a few times. This chain links TRBV18 with TRBJ2-7; TRBD2 aligns across 9 bases. Germline V gene sequence: CDR1 KGHSH, CDR2 LQKENI. The CDR3 covers 15 residues. V lost 5 bases and J lost 4; bases outside the gene matches: 9. The DNA for the CDR3 is TGTGCCAGCTCAGACCAGGGACTAGCTACGTACGAGCAGTACTTC. Its protein is CASSDQGLATYEQYF.

This rearrangement joins TRBV9 to TRBJ1-3; 7 nucleotides align to TRBD1. Germline V gene data show CDR1 as SGDLS and CDR2 as YYNGEE. The CDR3 is 20 residues long. The J segment lost 0 bases and the V segment lost 4 bases, leaving 19 bases of the junction unmatched. CDR3 bases: TGTGCCAGCAGCTTACGACAGGGTAATACTCAGAGATTCTCTGGAAACACCATATATTTT. Protein product: CASSLRQGNTQRFSGNTIYF.

This chain joins TRBV2 and TRBJ2-1; 8 bases align to TRBD2. V shed 3 bases, J shed 0 bases, and the junction held 7 bases outside the gene matches. Looked up from germline, CDR1 is SNHLY and CDR2 is FYNNEI. The length of the CDR3 is 17 residues. In nucleotides, the CDR3 is TGTGCCAGCAGTGAGAGGGGAGGGACTAGCTCCTACAATGAGCAGTTCTTC. This encodes CASSERGGTSSYNEQFF.

The chain employs TRBV5-1 and TRBJ1-4, with D possibly being TRBD1 (6 bases). Trimming took off 0 bases at V and 8 bases at J, with 17 bases between the two ends. This CDR3 is built from 16 residues. Germline-derived CDR1 and CDR2 are SGHRS and YFSETQ. The DNA of the CDR3 is TGCGCCAGCAGCTTGGAGGGACATCAGATATACGAAAAACTGTTTTTT. This codes for CASSLEGHQIYEKLFF.

In its sample, this clone was seen once. V is TRBV2 and J is TRBJ2-3; 7 nucleotides align to TRBD1. The CDR3 consists of 15 residues. J was trimmed by 0 bases and V by 4 bases; bases with no gene match: 4. Germline values: CDR1 SNHLY, CDR2 FYNNEI. The CDR3 here is CASSAGQSSTDTQYF. CDR3 DNA: TGTGCCAGCAGTGCGGGACAGTCTAGCACAGATACGCAGTATTTT.

Concerning this clone itself: Other nucleotide sequences from this sample produce the same CDR3. This rearrangement joins TRBV9 to TRBJ2-7; D possibly corresponds to TRBD1 (6 bases). The ends were cut back, 3 bases at V and 3 bases at J, with 16 bases in the middle. This CDR3 contains 15 residues. Germline assignment: CDR1 SGDLS and CDR2 YYNGEE. The CDR3 loop is CASSAQGRLNYEQYF. The CDR3 bases are TGTGCCAGCAGCGCACAGGGACGTTTGAACTACGAGCAGTACTTC.

This chain connects TRBV29-1 to TRBJ1-1, with 7 positions matching TRBD1. Germline assignment: CDR1 SQVTM and CDR2 ANQGSEA. The CDR3 has 13 residues. V gave up 6 bases and J gave up 5 bases; unmatched junction bases: 9. This chain's CDR3 is CSVAGGYNTEAFF. The CDR3 bases are TGCAGCGTCGCAGGGGGTTACAATACTGAAGCTTTCTTT.

This clone was detected only once. The chain employs TRBV27 and TRBJ2-7, with 8 bases aligning to TRBD1. V was pared by 9 bases and J by 1 base, with 8 bases of the junction left unmatched. This CDR3 has 14 amino acids. Looked up from germline, CDR1 is MNHEY and CDR2 is SMNVEV (reference sequence). The CDR3: CASQPGQVSYEQYF. CDR3 in DNA: TGTGCCAGTCAGCCGGGACAGGTTTCCTACGAGCAGTACTTC.

This chain connects TRBV4-2 to TRBJ2-5; 7 bases align to TRBD1. CDR1 LGHNA and CDR2 YNFKEQ come from the germline V gene. Losses at the gene ends were 4 bases for V and 5 bases for J; bases not matched to a gene: 4. CDR3 size: 13 residues. This chain's CDR3 is CASSRGQRETQYF. The CDR3 region has the DNA TGTGCCAGCAGCCGGGGACAGCGGGAGACCCAGTACTTC.

V gene TRBV18 combines with J gene TRBJ2-1; D is perhaps TRBD1 (6 bases). With 4 bases removed from V and 0 bases from J, the gap between germline ends came to 13 bases. The CDR3 extends over 16 amino acids. Germline loops: CDR1 KGHSH, CDR2 LQKENI. The CDR3 region has the DNA TGTGCCAGCTCACAAACCCAGGGGAGCTCCTACAATGAGCAGTTCTTC. This codes for CASSQTQGSSYNEQFF.

The chain is built from TRBV27 and TRBJ2-5; D is possibly TRBD2 (7 bases). Germline CDR1 reads MNHEY; CDR2 reads SMNVEV (reference sequence). This CDR3 is built from 15 residues. The V end was cut by 2 bases, the J end by 11 bases, with 21 bases between. The CDR3 sequence is CASSLKGGGPREQYF. In nucleotides, the CDR3 is TGTGCCAGCAGTTTAAAAGGCGGGGGCCCCAGGGAGCAGTACTTC.

The V and J genes are TRBV19 and TRBJ2-6; 8 bases match TRBD1. Trimming cost V 4 bases and J 0 bases; bases outside gene matches: 2. The CDR3 covers 16 residues. The germline V gene has CDR1 LNHDA and CDR2 SQIVND (reference sequence). This chain's CDR3 is CASSRGQASGANVLTF. The DNA for the CDR3 is TGTGCCAGTAGTAGGGGACAGGCCTCTGGGGCCAACGTCCTGACTTTC.

The chain combines TRBV2 with TRBJ2-5; TRBD2 agrees at 8 bases. Germline CDR1 and CDR2: SNHLY and FYNNEI. This CDR3 comprises 15 residues. Unmatched junction bases numbered 14, after V lost 7 bases and J lost 7 bases. The CDR3 sequence is CASKETSDWTGTQYF. In nucleotides, the CDR3 is TGTGCCAGCAAAGAGACTAGCGATTGGACTGGGACCCAGTACTTC.